The entry below gives a single T cell receptor (beta chain) sequence along with its context. Its specificity is not known. These data are taken from a study of vaccination effects on CD4 cells after COVID-19. Antigen-specific CD4+ T cells were first expanded with viral peptide pools by the ViraFEST assay and only then sequenced. Cultured cells yielded isolated CD4+ T cells after nine to ten days. Participants completed two doses of the BNT162b2 or mRNA-1273 vaccine. Libraries were prepared by immunoSEQ multiplex PCR; TCRdb keeps only in-frame clonotypes and omits some of them. The table includes some 68,000 clones, about 86% detected once. Per germline, CDR1 MDHEN and CDR2 SYDVKM. After removal of 6 bases from V and 4 bases from J, the junction contained 8 bases not matched to a gene. There are 16 residues in the CDR3.

V usage is TRBV28 and J usage is TRBJ1-6, with 8 bases aligning to TRBD1. The specimen was CD4+ T cells from PBMCs cultured with HCoV-229E spike peptides, collected after COVID-19 vaccination. The TCR was taken from a human donor who received a COVID-19 vaccine. As DNA, the CDR3 is TGTGCCAGCAGGTATTCAGGGGGCCCATATAATTCACCCCTCCACTTT. Translated, it gives CASRYSGGPYNSPLHF.